One and the same sample provided the 7 T cell receptor beta chains below, sequenced in a study of cytomegalovirus exposure and HLA in healthy donors. The PCR had 60 Vbeta and 13 Jbeta primers. The repertoire was sequenced with immunoSEQ multiplex PCR; TCRdb's copy has only in-frame clones and lacks some. Among roughly 120,000 clones listed, about two thirds were seen once. The specimen was PBMCs. All receptors come from a woman aged 40 to 49 in good health and CMV-seropositive.

This CDR3 reads CASSYGAGDYNEQFF. CDR3 nucleotide sequence: TGCGCCAGCAGCTATGGGGCAGGGGATTACAATGAGCAGTTCTTC. The V gene is TRBV5-1, the J gene TRBJ2-1; D is possibly TRBD1 (6 bases). There are 15 residues in the CDR3. Trimming took 3 bases from V and 4 from J, leaving 14 bases between them. From germline, CDR1 is SGHRS and CDR2 YFSETQ. Variable domain in full (rest from reference TRBV5-1 and TRBJ2-1): KAGVTQTPRYLIKTRGQQVTLSCSPISGHRSVSWYQQTPGQGLQFLFEYFSETQRNKGNFPGRFSGRQFSNSRSEMNVSTLELGDSALYLCASSYGAGDYNEQFFGPGTRLTVL.

The chain carries TRBV6-4 and TRBJ1-2; maybe TRBD1 (5 bases). Trimming cost V 2 bases and J 6 bases, with 16 bases left between them. Germline loops: CDR1 MRHNA, CDR2 SNTAGT. This CDR3 spans 15 amino acids. The CDR3 spells CASSDGLAGVNGYTF. Here the CDR3 DNA reads TGTGCCAGCAGTGACGGGCTTGCGGGGGTGAATGGCTACACCTTC.

This clone showed up just once. This chain connects TRBV2 to TRBJ2-1, with 10 bases aligning to TRBD2. This CDR3 has 13 residues. CDR1 is SNHLY and CDR2 is FYNNEI in the germline V gene. V lost 11 bases and J lost 2; bases outside the gene matches: 3. The DNA for the CDR3 is TGTGCCTGCGGGACTAGCGCCTACAATGAGCAGTTCTTC. This codes for CACGTSAYNEQFF.

In its sample, this clone was seen a few times. The chain uses TRBV7-2 and TRBJ1-5; tentatively, D is TRBD1 (5 bases). Trimming cost V 5 bases and J 7 bases, with 12 bases left between them. Germline CDR1 reads SGHTA; CDR2 reads FQGNSA. This CDR3 spans 13 amino acids. CDR3 DNA: TGTGCCAGCAGCGTGGACCGGGGGCAGCCCCAGCATTTT. Amino acid sequence: CASSVDRGQPQHF.

Note on this clone: The identical CDR3 is also encoded by other nucleotide sequences in the sample. The chain employs TRBV29-1 and TRBJ1-1; D may be TRBD1 (6 bases). V shed 6 bases and J shed 8 bases, with 7 bases lying between them. Per the germline V gene, CDR1 is SQVTM and CDR2 is ANQGSEA. This CDR3 region has 9 residues. CDR3 nucleotides: TGCAGCGTGGACAGAGAAGCTTTCTTT. It encodes CSVDREAFF.

The chain recombines TRBV15 with TRBJ1-6; D gene unclear. The CDR3 runs 15 residues. V gave up 1 base and J gave up 7 bases, with 11 bases separating them. Per the germline V gene, CDR1 is LNHNV and CDR2 is YYDKDF (reference sequence). CDR3 loop: CATSRADLENSPLHF. In nucleotides, the CDR3 is TGTGCCACCAGCAGAGCAGATTTGGAGAATTCACCCCTCCACTTT.

The rearrangement links TRBV27 to TRBJ2-7, with 8 positions matching TRBD1. CDR3 length: 14 residues. Germline V gene lookup returns CDR1 MNHEY and CDR2 SMNVEV (reference sequence). The junction had 6 bases not matched to a gene; V was cut back by 5 bases and J by 3 bases. CDR3 sequence reads: CASSRTGTLYEQYF. The CDR3 DNA follows: TGTGCCAGCAGTAGGACAGGGACCCTCTACGAGCAGTACTTC.